This T cell receptor (beta chain) originates from a study of T cell responses to AZD1222 COVID-19 vaccine. A word on this clone: Its cognate antigen is unknown.

Overall study findings and caveats: Donors skewed white British and female; clonal diversity was possibly underestimated.

Clones were sequenced by immunoSEQ multiplex PCR, and TCRdb holds only the in-frame ones, with some missing. The sample includes about 72,000 clones, 89% of them seen just once. The sequence derives from an adult who received the AZD1222 COVID-19 vaccine. The starting material was peripheral blood, obtained 28 days after the second AZD1222 dose.

CDR3 sequence: CASSQGAPGYGYTF. DNA for the CDR3: TGTGCCAGCAGCCAAGGGGCGCCGGGCTATGGCTACACCTTC. The chain has TRBV3-1 (or the pseudogene TRBV3-2) and TRBJ1-2; D is ambiguous. V was trimmed by 1 base and J by 4 bases, leaving 10 bases between them. The germline V gene has CDR1 LGHDT and CDR2 YNNKEL (reference sequence). CDR3 length: 14 residues.